The rows below give T cell receptor beta chains drawn from one sample of a study of T cells after yellow fever vaccination. TCRdb passed the 5' RACE reads through MiXCR, listing each CDR3 protein once. The table has about 300,000 distinct CDR3 sequences, around 6.8% seen once; the top ten hold roughly 19%. Sequencing was performed on PBMCs, taken approximately 40 days after the first yellow fever vaccination. The origin of the receptors is a man younger than 35 who received the YFV17D yellow fever vaccine. Both conserved end residues are part of each CDR3. D genes are given only for firm matches. Size is stated for part of the rows, as once, few or many counts, or as a class when the clone is expanded.

>TRBV2|.|TRBJ1-6|TRBD1
TGTGCCAGCAGCCGGGACAGGGAGGTTTCACCCCCCCACTTT
CASSRDREVSPPHF
>TRBV4-3|.|TRBJ2-1|TRBD2
TGCGCCAGCAGCCTAAGAGGGACTAGCGGGGGACCGAATGAGCAGTTCTTC
CASSLRGTSGGPNEQFF
>TRBV9|many|TRBJ1-4|TRBD1
TGTGCCAGCAGCGTAGATGGGACAGTCAATGAAAAACTGTTTTTT
CASSVDGTVNEKLFF
>TRBV20-1|many|TRBJ1-2|.
TGCACCTTCCCAGACAGTTACTTCTATGGCTACACCTTC
CTFPDSYFYGYTF
>TRBV20-1|few|TRBJ1-1|.
TGCAGTGCTAGGGGGGGATTTGACACTGAAGCTTTCTTT
CSARGGFDTEAFF
>TRBV11-2|.|TRBJ2-2|.
TGTGCCAGCAGCTTACCAACAATCCTAGACACCGGGGAGCTGTTTTTT
CASSLPTILDTGELFF
>TRBV12-3/TRBV12-4|few|TRBJ1-2|.
TGTGCCAGCAGTTTTACCCGTCCAGGCTACACCTTC
CASSFTRPGYTF
>TRBV3-1|few|TRBJ2-1|TRBD1
TGTGCCAGCAGCGCGACGACAGGGTATCGTGAGCAGTTCTTC
CASSATTGYREQFF
>TRBV27|.|TRBJ2-5|TRBD2
TGTGCCAGCAGTACGCGGGGGAGAGAGACCCAGTACTTC
CASSTRGRETQYF
>TRBV3-1|few|TRBJ2-1|TRBD1
TGTGCCAGCAGCGACAGGGGGCGAACCTACAATGAGCAGTTCTTC
CASSDRGRTYNEQFF
>TRBV4-1|few|TRBJ2-1|.
TGCGCCAGCAGTCAGGGAAGGTTGAGGGGGGGCAGCTCCTACAATGAGCAGTTCTTC
CASSQGRLRGGSSYNEQFF
>TRBV6-1|few|TRBJ2-7|.
TGTGCCAGCAACCCGACCAATACCCCCGAGCAGTACTTC
CASNPTNTPEQYF
>TRBV18|.|TRBJ1-3|.
TGTGCCAGCTCACCTTACCCGGGACGGACTGGAAACACCATATATTTT
CASSPYPGRTGNTIYF
>TRBV29-1|few|TRBJ1-6|TRBD1
TGCAGCGTTGAAGGGGGGGTTGTGAGTAAAAGGGACAGGGACTCACCCCTCCACTTT
CSVEGGVVSKRDRDSPLHF
>TRBV5-1|many|TRBJ1-1|.
TGCGCCAGCAGCTTGGATGGGATCATGGGGACTGAAGCTTTCTTT
CASSLDGIMGTEAFF
>TRBV25-1|.|TRBJ1-6|.
TGTGCCAGCAGTGAAAGAAGCGGGTCCTATAATTCACCCCTCCACTTT
CASSERSGSYNSPLHF
>TRBV5-1|many|TRBJ2-7|.
TGCGCCAGCAGCTTTGGGGGGTCGACAGGGCAGTACGAGCAGTACTTC
CASSFGGSTGQYEQYF
>TRBV5-1|many|TRBJ2-6|.
TGCGCCAGCAGCTTGGGCTCTGGGGCCAACGTCCTGACTTTC
CASSLGSGANVLTF